The clone carrying this T cell receptor (beta chain) was detected a few times. Its antigen is still unknown. Unique molecular identifiers had been added to the TCR beta cDNA libraries. Out of roughly 0.95 to 10 million T cells, about 520,000 cDNA molecules were generated. Each CDR3 protein gets one entry after TCRdb re-called the PCR reads with MiXCR. The repertoire has some 690,000 distinct CDR3 sequences, approximately 60% of them found once; the top ten carry about 11%. This entry is derived from a study of post-analysis software for immune sequencing data. Study overall: Relapsing-remitting, secondary progressive and progressive-relapsing forms of multiple sclerosis all featured among disease courses.

The CDR3 runs 15 residues. CDR1 MNHEY and CDR2 SVGAGI come from the germline V gene. Trimming took 7 bases from V and 6 from J; bases not matched to a gene: 8. Study outcomes and limitations: Patients carried a few TRBV segments more frequently than controls did, and TRBV5-6, TRBV5-1 and TRBV20-1 were among them. By F measure, strong co-clustering occurred among samples prepared in the same batch.

V is TRBV6-5 and J is TRBJ2-3; 12 bases match TRBD2. Material: blood. The source of this sequence is a girl under 10 years old with multiple sclerosis. Here the CDR3 DNA reads TGTGCCAGCATCTCAAGACTAGCGGGGGAGGATACGCAGTATTTT. Encoded protein: CASISRLAGEDTQYF.